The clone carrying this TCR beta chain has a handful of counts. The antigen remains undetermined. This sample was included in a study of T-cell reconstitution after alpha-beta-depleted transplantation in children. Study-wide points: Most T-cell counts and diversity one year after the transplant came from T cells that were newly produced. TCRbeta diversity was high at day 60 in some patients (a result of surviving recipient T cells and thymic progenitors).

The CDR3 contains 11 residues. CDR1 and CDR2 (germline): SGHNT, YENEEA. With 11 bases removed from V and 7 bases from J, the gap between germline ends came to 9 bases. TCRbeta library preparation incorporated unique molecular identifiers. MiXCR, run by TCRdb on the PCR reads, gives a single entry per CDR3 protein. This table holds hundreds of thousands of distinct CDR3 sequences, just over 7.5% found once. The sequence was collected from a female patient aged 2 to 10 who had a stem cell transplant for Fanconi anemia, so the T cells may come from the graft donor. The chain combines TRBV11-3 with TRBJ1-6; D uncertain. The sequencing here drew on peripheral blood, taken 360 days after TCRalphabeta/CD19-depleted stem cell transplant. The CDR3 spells CACFGNSPLHF. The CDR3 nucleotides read TGTGCCTGTTTTGGGAATTCACCCCTCCACTTT.